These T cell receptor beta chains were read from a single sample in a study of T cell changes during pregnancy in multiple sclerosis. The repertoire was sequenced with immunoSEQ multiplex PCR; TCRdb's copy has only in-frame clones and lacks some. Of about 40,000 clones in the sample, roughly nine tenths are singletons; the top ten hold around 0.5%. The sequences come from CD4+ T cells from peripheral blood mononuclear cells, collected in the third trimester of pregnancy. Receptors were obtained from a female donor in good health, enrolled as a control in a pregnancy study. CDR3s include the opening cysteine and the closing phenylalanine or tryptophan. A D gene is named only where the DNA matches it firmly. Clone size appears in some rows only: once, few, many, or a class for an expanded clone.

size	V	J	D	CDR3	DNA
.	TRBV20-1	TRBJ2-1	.	CSAHLGGGPLF	TGCAGTGCTCACCTGGGGGGGGGCCCCCTCTTC
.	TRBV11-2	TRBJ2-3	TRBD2	CASSQMTSGAGTQYF	TGTGCCAGCAGCCAAATGACTAGCGGGGCTGGTACGCAGTATTTT
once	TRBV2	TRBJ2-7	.	CASRPTSYEQYF	TGTGCCAGCAGGCCTACCTCATACGAGCAGTACTTC
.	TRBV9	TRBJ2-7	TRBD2	CASSVGWVAGNEQYF	TGTGCCAGCAGCGTAGGGTGGGTAGCGGGGAACGAGCAGTACTTC
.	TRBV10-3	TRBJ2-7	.	CAISGPGLYEQYF	TGTGCCATCAGTGGCCCGGGACTCTACGAGCAGTACTTC
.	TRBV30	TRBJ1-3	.	CAWSGTSAGNTIYF	TGTGCCTGGAGTGGGACAAGCGCTGGAAACACCATATATTTT
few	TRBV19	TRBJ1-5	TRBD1	CASRGTGYQPQHF	TGTGCCAGTAGAGGGACAGGGTATCAGCCCCAGCATTTT
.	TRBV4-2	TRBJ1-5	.	CASSQGRNQPQHF	TGTGCCAGCAGCCAGGGGAGGAATCAGCCCCAGCATTTT
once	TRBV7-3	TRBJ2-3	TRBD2	CASSPLAGRTDTQYF	TGTGCCAGCAGCCCACTAGCGGGAAGGACAGATACGCAGTATTTT
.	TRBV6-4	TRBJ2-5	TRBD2	CASSDSFRTSGRCEETQYF	TGTGCCAGCAGTGACTCGTTTCGGACTAGCGGGAGGTGCGAGGAGACCCAGTACTTC
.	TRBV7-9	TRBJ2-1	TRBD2	CASSLSTSGGISYNEQFF	TGTGCCAGCAGCTTATCCACTAGCGGGGGGATTAGTTACAATGAGCAGTTCTTC
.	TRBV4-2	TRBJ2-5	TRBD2	CASSQSLLLSSGRSETQYF	TGTGCCAGCAGCCAAAGTTTGCTCTTGTCTAGCGGGAGATCGGAGACCCAGTACTTC
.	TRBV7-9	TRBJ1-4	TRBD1	CASSPLGTDKEKLFF	TGTGCCAGCAGTCCCTTGGGGACAGACAAAGAAAAACTGTTTTTT
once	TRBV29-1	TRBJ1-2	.	CSVEGGRGRANYGYTF	TGCAGCGTTGAGGGGGGTCGGGGCCGAGCTAACTATGGCTACACCTTC
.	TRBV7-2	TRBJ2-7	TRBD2	CASSVFPGLPTYEQYF	TGTGCCAGCAGCGTATTCCCGGGACTACCTACCTACGAGCAGTACTTC
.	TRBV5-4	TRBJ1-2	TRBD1	CASSLGGQNYGYTF	TGTGCCAGCAGCCTTGGGGGACAGAACTATGGCTACACCTTC
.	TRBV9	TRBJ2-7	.	CASSVVGNSYEQYF	TGTGCCAGCAGCGTAGTGGGCAACTCCTACGAGCAGTACTTC
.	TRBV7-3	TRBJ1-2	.	CASSLSGVDYGYTF	TGTGCCAGCAGCTTATCAGGGGTGGACTATGGCTACACCTTC
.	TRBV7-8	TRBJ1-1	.	CASSLVAQNTEAFF	TGTGCCAGCAGCTTAGTAGCACAGAACACTGAAGCTTTCTTT
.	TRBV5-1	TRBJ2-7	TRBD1	CASSLNRGASGPIEQYF	TGCGCCAGCAGCTTGAACAGGGGAGCGTCTGGCCCGATCGAGCAGTACTTC
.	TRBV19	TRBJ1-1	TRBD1	CASSIVGRGIEAFF	TGTGCCAGTAGTATCGTGGGCAGGGGGATAGAAGCTTTCTTT
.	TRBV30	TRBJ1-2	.	CAWSPGAGGGYGYTF	TGTGCCTGGAGCCCCGGGGCCGGGGGAGGCTATGGCTACACCTTC
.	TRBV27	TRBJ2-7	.	CASSLTWSYEQYF	TGTGCCAGCAGTTTGACTTGGAGCTACGAGCAGTACTTC
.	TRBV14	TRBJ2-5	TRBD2	CASSQGATSGLAETQYF	TGTGCCAGCAGCCAAGGTGCGACTAGCGGGTTAGCAGAGACCCAGTACTTC